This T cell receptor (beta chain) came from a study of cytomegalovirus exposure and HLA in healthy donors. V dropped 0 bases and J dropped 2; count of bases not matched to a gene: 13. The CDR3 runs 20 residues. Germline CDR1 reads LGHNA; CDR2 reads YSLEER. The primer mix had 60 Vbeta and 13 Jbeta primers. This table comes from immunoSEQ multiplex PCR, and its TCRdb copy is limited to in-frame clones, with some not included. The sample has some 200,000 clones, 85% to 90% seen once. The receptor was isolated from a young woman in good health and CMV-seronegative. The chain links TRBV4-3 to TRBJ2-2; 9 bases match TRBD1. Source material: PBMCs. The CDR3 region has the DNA TGCGCCAGCAGCCAAGATCGGCACGGGGACAGGGAATACAACACCGGGGAGCTGTTTTTT. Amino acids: CASSQDRHGDREYNTGELFF.